These T cell receptor beta chains were read from a single sample in a study of tumor-infiltrating lymphocytes in glioblastoma multiforme. TCRdb re-called the multiplex PCR reads through MiXCR, storing one row per CDR3 protein. The table has around 15,000 distinct CDR3 sequences, more than 65% seen once. The sequenced sample was brain tumor tissue. All receptors derive from a male donor with glioblastoma. Both conserved end residues are part of each CDR3. D genes are given only for firm matches. Where a row states a size, it is once, few, many or the class of an expanded clone; other rows omit it.

J gene: TRBJ2-1; D gene: TRBD2; CDR3 length: 17; V gene: TRBV11-2; clone size: many; CDR3 protein: CASSLVPASGTYNEQFF; CDR3 DNA: TGTGCCAGCAGCTTAGTCCCCGCTAGCGGCACCTACAATGAGCAGTTCTTC
J gene: TRBJ2-5; D gene: TRBD2; CDR3 length: 15; V gene: TRBV20-1; clone size: NA; CDR3 protein: CSTRDLGLAEETQYF; CDR3 DNA: TGCAGTACTAGAGATCTCGGACTAGCTGAAGAGACCCAATACTTC
J gene: TRBJ1-5; D gene: TRBD1; CDR3 length: 12; V gene: TRBV29-1; clone size: NA; CDR3 protein: CSAGTGGQPQHF; CDR3 DNA: TGCAGCGCCGGGACAGGGGGTCAGCCCCAGCATTTT
J gene: TRBJ1-6; D gene: NA; CDR3 length: 15; V gene: TRBV20-1; clone size: NA; CDR3 protein: CSARDSGSSKSPLHF; CDR3 DNA: TGCAGTGCTAGAGATTCGGGGTCCTCTAAGTCACCCCTCCACTTT
J gene: TRBJ2-2; D gene: NA; CDR3 length: 13; V gene: TRBV14; clone size: NA; CDR3 protein: CASSLLAGGELFF; CDR3 DNA: TGTGCCAGCAGCCTCCTAGCAGGCGGGGAGCTGTTTTTT
J gene: TRBJ2-7; D gene: TRBD2; CDR3 length: 14; V gene: TRBV6-1; clone size: NA; CDR3 protein: CASSVRGGEYETYF; CDR3 DNA: TGTGCCAGCAGTGTACGTGGGGGGGAATACGAGACGTACTTT
J gene: TRBJ2-5; D gene: NA; CDR3 length: 12; V gene: TRBV30; clone size: NA; CDR3 protein: CAWNRDQETQYF; CDR3 DNA: TGTGCCTGGAACAGGGACCAAGAGACCCAGTACTTC
J gene: TRBJ2-1; D gene: NA; CDR3 length: 17; V gene: TRBV5-1; clone size: NA; CDR3 protein: CAGMDRALTGDLAGQFF; CDR3 DNA: TGCGCCGGCATGGACAGAGCATTAACGGGAGATTTGGCTGGGCAGTTCTTC
J gene: TRBJ2-7; D gene: NA; CDR3 length: 13; V gene: TRBV11-2; clone size: NA; CDR3 protein: CACSLSISAEQYF; CDR3 DNA: TGTGCCTGCAGCTTGTCTATTAGTGCCGAGCAGTACTTC
J gene: TRBJ1-2; D gene: NA; CDR3 length: 14; V gene: TRBV10-1; clone size: once; CDR3 protein: CVSSESGTNYGYIF; CDR3 DNA: TGCGTCAGCAGTGAGTCCGGGACAAACTATGGCTACATCTTT
J gene: TRBJ2-3; D gene: TRBD2; CDR3 length: 17; V gene: TRBV11-2; clone size: NA; CDR3 protein: CASSSGTSGKITDTQYF; CDR3 DNA: TGTGCCAGCAGCTCCGGGACTAGCGGGAAGATCACAGATACGCAGTATTTT
J gene: TRBJ2-5; D gene: NA; CDR3 length: 17; V gene: TRBV10-2; clone size: NA; CDR3 protein: CASSGRTGLMSGETQHF; CDR3 DNA: TGCGCCAGCAGTGGGAGAACTGGACTCATGTCGGGGGAGACCCAGCACTTC
J gene: TRBJ1-2; D gene: NA; CDR3 length: 13; V gene: TRBV5-5; clone size: few; CDR3 protein: CASSSGHHYGYPF; CDR3 DNA: TGTGCCAGCAGCTCAGGGCACCACTATGGCTACCCCTTC
J gene: TRBJ1-1; D gene: NA; CDR3 length: 14; V gene: TRBV5-6; clone size: large; CDR3 protein: CASSYWTVNTEAFF; CDR3 DNA: TGTGCCAGCAGCTATTGGACAGTTAACACTGAAGCTTTCTTT
J gene: TRBJ2-2; D gene: NA; CDR3 length: 10; V gene: TRBV29-1; clone size: few; CDR3 protein: CSVLTGELFF; CDR3 DNA: TGCAGCGTCCTCACCGGGGAGCTGTTTTTT
J gene: TRBJ2-3; D gene: NA; CDR3 length: 12; V gene: TRBV29-1; clone size: NA; CDR3 protein: CSVAPGSNTQYF; CDR3 DNA: TGCAGCGTTGCGCCAGGGTCCAATACGCAGTATTTT
J gene: TRBJ2-1; D gene: TRBD1; CDR3 length: 19; V gene: TRBV6-1; clone size: once; CDR3 protein: CASSTGQGTAGKIYNEQFF; CDR3 DNA: TGTGCCAGCAGTACTGGACAGGGTACTGCAGGAAAAATATACAATGAGCAGTTCTTC
J gene: TRBJ2-1; D gene: NA; CDR3 length: 16; V gene: TRBV11-2; clone size: NA; CDR3 protein: CVSSLVRLFAYNEQFF; CDR3 DNA: TGTGTCAGCAGCTTAGTTAGGTTGTTCGCCTACAATGAGCAGTTCTTC
J gene: TRBJ2-1; D gene: NA; CDR3 length: 11; V gene: TRBV2; clone size: NA; CDR3 protein: CASSVQEEQFF; CDR3 DNA: TGTGCCAGCAGTGTTCAAGAAGAGCAGTTCTTC
J gene: TRBJ2-7; D gene: NA; CDR3 length: 14; V gene: TRBV20-1; clone size: few; CDR3 protein: CSARALAEVYEQYF; CDR3 DNA: TGCAGTGCTAGGGCACTGGCGGAAGTTTACGAGCAGTACTTC
J gene: TRBJ1-1; D gene: NA; CDR3 length: 13; V gene: TRBV6-5; clone size: NA; CDR3 protein: CASSYGPGGYAFF; CDR3 DNA: TGTGCCAGCAGTTACGGCCCCGGAGGGTATGCTTTCTTT
J gene: TRBJ2-7; D gene: NA; CDR3 length: 13; V gene: TRBV11-3; clone size: NA; CDR3 protein: CASSMPPRYEQYF; CDR3 DNA: TGTGCCAGCAGCATGCCCCCTCGGTACGAGCAGTACTTC
J gene: TRBJ1-2; D gene: NA; CDR3 length: 13; V gene: TRBV6-2/TRBV6-3; clone size: NA; CDR3 protein: CASSPGNWHGYTF; CDR3 DNA: TGTGCCAGCAGCCCGGGTAACTGGCATGGCTACACCTTC
J gene: TRBJ2-3; D gene: TRBD2; CDR3 length: 20; V gene: TRBV20-1; clone size: once; CDR3 protein: CSARRPGLAGGPISTDTQYF; CDR3 DNA: TGCAGTGCTAGACGCCCCGGACTAGCGGGAGGGCCGATTAGCACAGATACGCAGTATTTT
J gene: TRBJ2-7; D gene: NA; CDR3 length: 14; V gene: TRBV10-2; clone size: NA; CDR3 protein: CASSPWAGRYEKYF; CDR3 DNA: TGCGCCAGCAGCCCCTGGGCAGGGCGATACGAGAAGTACTTC